The entry below gives a single T cell receptor (beta chain) sequence along with its context. Repertoires were generated with immunoSEQ multiplex PCR, while TCRdb's copy carries only in-frame clones and drops some. The top ten hold about a fifth of the sample, which has more than 45,000 clones, roughly 90% seen once. The germline CDR1 and CDR2 sequences are MNHEY and SMNVEV (reference sequence). V shed 5 bases and J 2 bases; nucleotides not matched to a gene: 2. The CDR3 is 13 residues long. This sample is part of a study of T cells in tuberculosis. Overall study results and limits: The stringent gate may have excluded weak CD1B-GMM tetramer binders.

Thawed, overnight-rested PBMC were stained with GMM-loaded CD1B tetramer, viability dye and anti-CD3, then sorted. The CD1B tetramers carried C32 glucose monomycolate purified from Rhodococcus equi. The chain joins TRBV27 to TRBJ1-2, with TRBD1 matching over 7 bases. The TCR comes from an adult woman with latent tuberculosis. The sample consisted of CD1b-GMM tetramer-negative cells sorted from PBMCs. DNA of the CDR3: TGTGCCAGCAGTCTGACAGGGAACTATGGCTACACCTTC. Protein product: CASSLTGNYGYTF.